The source of this T cell receptor beta chain is a study of cytotoxic CD8 clonotypes in ibrutinib-treated CLL. Comments on this clone: Its antigen remains unidentified.

Repertoires were generated with immunoSEQ multiplex PCR, while TCRdb's copy carries only in-frame clones and drops some. Of about 74,000 clones in the sample, 80% are singletons; the top ten hold roughly 8%. General study results and limits: Clonality went up at ibrutinib response and then declined back toward baseline at progression. The public clonotypes identified were infrequent and showed contraction or stability on treatment.

CDR1 and CDR2 (germline): SGHAT, FQNNGV. The CDR3 spans 16 residues. Trimming removed 5 bases from V and 8 bases from J, with 25 bases in between. The rearrangement links TRBV11-2 to TRBJ2-7; a weak D match, TRBD2 (6 bases). This clonotype originated in a human donor with chronic lymphocytic leukemia. The sample here was PBMCs, taken at disease progression, from a patient treated with ibrutinib. The CDR3 bases are TGTGCCAGCAGCCCGACCTGGGGACTCGGACCTCTGAAGCAGTACTTC. It encodes CASSPTWGLGPLKQYF.